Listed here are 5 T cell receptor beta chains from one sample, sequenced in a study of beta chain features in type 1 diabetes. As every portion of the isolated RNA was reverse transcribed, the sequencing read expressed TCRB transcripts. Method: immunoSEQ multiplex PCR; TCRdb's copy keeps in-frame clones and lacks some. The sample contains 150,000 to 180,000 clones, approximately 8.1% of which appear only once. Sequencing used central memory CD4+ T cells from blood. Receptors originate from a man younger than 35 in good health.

The CDR3 reads CASSYDGNGYTF. The CDR3 DNA is TGTGCCAGCAGCTACGATGGCAATGGCTACACCTTC. The chain combines TRBV5-6 with TRBJ1-2; D remains ambiguous. Germline V gene data show CDR1 as SGHDT and CDR2 as YYEEEE. The germline V and J ends were trimmed by 3 bases and 6 bases, with 9 bases remaining between them. CDR3 length equals 12 residues.

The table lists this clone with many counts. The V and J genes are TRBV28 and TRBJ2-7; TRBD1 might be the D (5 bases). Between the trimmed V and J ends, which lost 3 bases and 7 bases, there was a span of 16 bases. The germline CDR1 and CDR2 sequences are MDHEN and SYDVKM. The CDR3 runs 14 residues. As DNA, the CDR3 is TGTGCCAGCAGTTTCCGACAGCCAAGTGGGGAGCAGTACTTC. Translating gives CASSFRQPSGEQYF. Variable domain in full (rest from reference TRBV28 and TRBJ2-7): DVKVTQSSRYLVKRTGEKVFLECVQDMDHENMFWYRQDPGLGLRLIYFSYDVKMKEKGDIPEGYSVSREKKERFSLILESASTNQTSMYLCASSFRQPSGEQYFGPGTRLTVT.

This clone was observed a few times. CDR3 region: CAARRSGGRYNEQFF. The CDR3, as DNA: TGTGCCGCCCGTCGGAGCGGGGGAAGATACAATGAGCAGTTCTTC. The V call is TRBV5-4, the J call TRBJ2-1, with 8 positions matching TRBD2. CDR1 and CDR2 from the germline V gene are SGHNT and YYREEE (reference sequence). There are 15 residues in the CDR3. V lost 10 bases and J lost 4; bases outside the gene matches: 13.

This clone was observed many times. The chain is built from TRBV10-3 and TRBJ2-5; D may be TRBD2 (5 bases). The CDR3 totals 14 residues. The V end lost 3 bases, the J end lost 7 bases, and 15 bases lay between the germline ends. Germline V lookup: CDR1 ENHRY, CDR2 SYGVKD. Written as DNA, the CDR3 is TGTGCCATCAGTGAAGGAGGACTGGGAGCGACCCAGTACTTC. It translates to CAISEGGLGATQYF.

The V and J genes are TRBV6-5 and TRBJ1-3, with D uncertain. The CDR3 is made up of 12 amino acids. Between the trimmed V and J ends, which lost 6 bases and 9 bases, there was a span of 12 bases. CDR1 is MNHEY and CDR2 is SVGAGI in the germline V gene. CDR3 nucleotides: TGTGCCAGCAGCCCCAACCCGGGCACCATATATTTT. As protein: CASSPNPGTIYF.